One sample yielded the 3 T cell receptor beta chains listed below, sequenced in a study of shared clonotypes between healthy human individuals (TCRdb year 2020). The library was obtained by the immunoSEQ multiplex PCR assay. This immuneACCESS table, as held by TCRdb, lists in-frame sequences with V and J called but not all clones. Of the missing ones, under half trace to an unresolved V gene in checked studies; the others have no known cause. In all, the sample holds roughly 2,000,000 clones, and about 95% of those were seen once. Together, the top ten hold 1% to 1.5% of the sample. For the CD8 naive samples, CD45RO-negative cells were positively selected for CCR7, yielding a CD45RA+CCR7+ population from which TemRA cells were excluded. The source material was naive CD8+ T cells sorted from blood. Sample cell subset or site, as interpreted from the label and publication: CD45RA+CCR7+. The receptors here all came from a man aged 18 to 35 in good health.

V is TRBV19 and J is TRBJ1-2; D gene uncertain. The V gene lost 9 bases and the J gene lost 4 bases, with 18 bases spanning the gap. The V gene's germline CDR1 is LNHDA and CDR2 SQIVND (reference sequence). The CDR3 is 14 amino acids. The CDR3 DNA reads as TGTGCCAGCCCCCGACCACATAGGATCTATGGCTACACCTTC. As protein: CASPRPHRIYGYTF.

Here the CDR3 reads CASSDMGLAGVREQFF. Here the CDR3 DNA reads TGTGCCAGTAGCGATATGGGACTAGCGGGAGTGCGAGAGCAGTTCTTC. The V call is TRBV19, the J call TRBJ2-1; TRBD2 agrees at 14 bases. V lost 6 bases to trimming and J lost 10 bases; unmatched junction nucleotides: 11. The germline V gene encodes CDR1 LNHDA and CDR2 SQIVND (reference sequence). CDR3 length: 16 residues. Complete variable domain (other parts from reference TRBV19 and TRBJ2-1): DGGITQSPKYLFRKEGQNVTLSCEQNLNHDAMYWYRQDPGQGLRLIYYSQIVNDFQKGDIAEGYSVSREKKESFPLTVTSAQKNPTAFYLCASSDMGLAGVREQFFGPGTRLTVL.

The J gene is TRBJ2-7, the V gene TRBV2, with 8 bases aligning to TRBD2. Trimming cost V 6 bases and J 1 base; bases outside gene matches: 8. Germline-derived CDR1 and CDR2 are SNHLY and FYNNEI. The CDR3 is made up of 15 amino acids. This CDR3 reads CASSRQAGASYEQYF. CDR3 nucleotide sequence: TGTGCCAGCAGCCGCCAAGCGGGGGCGTCCTACGAGCAGTACTTC.